These T cell receptor beta chains were read from a single sample in a study of blood T cell repertoires in COVID-19. Only in-frame clones appear in the TCRdb table, and some are missing; sequencing was by immunoSEQ multiplex PCR. The sample has about 37,000 clones, 80% seen once. The sequenced sample consisted of peripheral blood. The receptors come from a woman aged 70-85 years with acute or convalescent COVID-19. The CDR3 runs from the conserved cysteine through the conserved F or W. The D gene is left open where the match is weak.

j_gene: TRBJ1-1; v_gene: TRBV5-1; len: 15; d_gene: NA; CDR3nt: TGCGCCAGCAGCTTGGTGGGCGGGGGCTATACTGAAGCTTTCTTT; CDR3aa: CASSLVGGGYTEAFF
j_gene: TRBJ1-6; v_gene: TRBV18; len: 15; d_gene: TRBD1; CDR3nt: TGTGCCAGCTCACCGGGGGACAGTCCTTATTCACCCCTCCACTTT; CDR3aa: CASSPGDSPYSPLHF
j_gene: TRBJ1-3; v_gene: TRBV10-3; len: 14; d_gene: TRBD1; CDR3nt: TGTGCCACCGAAGACAGGGGGCTTGGAAACACCATATATTTT; CDR3aa: CATEDRGLGNTIYF
j_gene: TRBJ2-1; v_gene: TRBV7-9; len: 16; d_gene: NA; CDR3nt: TGTGCCAGCAGCTTACGAGGGGGAAGAAGATTAAATGAGCAGTTCTTC; CDR3aa: CASSLRGGRRLNEQFF
j_gene: TRBJ2-5; v_gene: TRBV6-5; len: 14; d_gene: NA; CDR3nt: TGTGCCAGCATTATTGGAGGGCCCGAAGAGACCCAGTACTTC; CDR3aa: CASIIGGPEETQYF
j_gene: TRBJ2-7; v_gene: TRBV5-1; len: 15; d_gene: NA; CDR3nt: TGCGCCAGCAGCAGATTAGATAGCCCTTCCTACGAGCAGTACTTC; CDR3aa: CASSRLDSPSYEQYF
j_gene: TRBJ2-7; v_gene: TRBV27; len: 13; d_gene: TRBD1; CDR3nt: TGTGCCAGCAGTTGGGACAGGGCATACGAGCAGTACTTC; CDR3aa: CASSWDRAYEQYF
j_gene: TRBJ1-1; v_gene: TRBV5-4; len: 16; d_gene: TRBD1; CDR3nt: TGTGCCAGCAGCGGGGGACGGACAGGACTGAACACTGAAGCTTTCTTT; CDR3aa: CASSGGRTGLNTEAFF
j_gene: TRBJ1-5; v_gene: TRBV21-1; len: 17; d_gene: NA; CDR3nt: TGTGCCAGCAGCGGTGACCAGGGGTTGGGTGGCAATCAGCCCCAGCATTTT; CDR3aa: CASSGDQGLGGNQPQHF
j_gene: TRBJ1-1; v_gene: TRBV29-1; len: 15; d_gene: NA; CDR3nt: TGCAGCGCTGGGGGAGGGCTTAGGGGGAACACTGAAGCTTTCTTT; CDR3aa: CSAGGGLRGNTEAFF
j_gene: TRBJ1-5; v_gene: TRBV6-6; len: 16; d_gene: NA; CDR3nt: TGTGCCAGCAGTTACCAAGGCACCGGCGGGGATCAGCCCCAGCATTTT; CDR3aa: CASSYQGTGGDQPQHF
j_gene: TRBJ1-5; v_gene: TRBV5-1; len: 14; d_gene: NA; CDR3nt: TGCGCCAGCAGCCCACAGGGCTACAATCAGCCCCAGCATTTT; CDR3aa: CASSPQGYNQPQHF
j_gene: TRBJ1-5; v_gene: TRBV4-1; len: 13; d_gene: NA; CDR3nt: TGCGCCAGCAGCCAAGTTTTCGGGCAGCCCCAGCATTTT; CDR3aa: CASSQVFGQPQHF
j_gene: TRBJ2-1; v_gene: TRBV27; len: 12; d_gene: NA; CDR3nt: TGTGCCACCTCGCAGGGGTACAATGAGCAGTTCTTC; CDR3aa: CATSQGYNEQFF
j_gene: TRBJ2-3; v_gene: TRBV19; len: 13; d_gene: NA; CDR3nt: TGTGCCAGTGCAGGGTGGAGCACAGATACGCAGTATTTT; CDR3aa: CASAGWSTDTQYF
j_gene: TRBJ1-5; v_gene: TRBV4-1; len: 16; d_gene: NA; CDR3nt: TGCGCCAGCAGCCAAGAACCAGGATTCAGCAATCAGCCCCAGCATTTT; CDR3aa: CASSQEPGFSNQPQHF